The sequence of this T cell receptor beta chain was determined in a study of blood T cell repertoires in COVID-19. Looking at the study overall: Acute and convalescent COVID-19 samples came from the United States, Italy and Spain.

Participant age was about 18 to 89 years, and participants resided in fewer than 30 US areas. Assignment of participants to cohorts was predicated upon participant-reported clinical history. Authors' data handling: Amplified reference gene primers provided the basis for estimating nucleated cell counts. The method was immunoSEQ multiplex PCR; TCRdb's version includes in-frame clones alone and lacks a portion of them. The V and J calls and clone size were taken over from that table, and D and trimming were inferred from the DNA. The sample shows about 200,000 clones, roughly four fifths of them seen only once. V lost 8 bases and J 7 bases, leaving 18 bases between the germline ends. The CDR3 runs 14 residues. Germline V gene data show CDR1 as GTSNPN and CDR2 as SVGIG (reference sequence).

The gene calls are TRBV30 and TRBJ1-6, with a tentative D call TRBD1 (5 bases). This receptor was taken from a man in his forties who had recovered from COVID-19. Source material: PBMCs or T cells enriched from blood (not recorded which). For the CDR3, the DNA is TGTGCCACTCGCGGGGCCGGCCTAAATTCACCCCTCCACTTT. Its protein is CATRGAGLNSPLHF.